A selection of T cell receptor beta chains follows, all from one sample in a study of shared clonotypes between healthy human individuals. Assay: immunoSEQ multiplex PCR; the TCRdb copy retains only in-frame clones and omits some. The table shows 2 million to 2.5 million clones, with roughly 91% occurring only once. Sample: naive CD8+ T cells from PBMCs. The source of these receptors is a young man in good health. Some clones in this sample may be carry-over from other donors' samples. Both conserved end residues are part of each CDR3. Each record gives: V gene, J gene, clone size, CDR3 protein. Clone size, where shown, is once, few, many, or a class for clones that have expanded.

V: TRBV28
J: TRBJ1-5
size: .
CDR3: CASSFGQGLNQPQHF

V: TRBV7-9
J: TRBJ2-7
size: .
CDR3: CASSPRDVSSYEQYF

V: TRBV19
J: TRBJ1-5
size: .
CDR3: CASSPGTGSGQPQHF

V: TRBV27
J: TRBJ1-2
size: .
CDR3: CASSPRTDIGYTF

V: TRBV6-1
J: TRBJ2-7
size: .
CDR3: CASSANRDRGYEQYF

V: TRBV5-8
J: TRBJ1-5
size: .
CDR3: CASSLVEGQPQHF

V: TRBV13
J: TRBJ1-2
size: few
CDR3: CASSLGQGGGYTF

V: TRBV7-2
J: TRBJ2-1
size: once
CDR3: CASSDWTTSGEQFF

V: TRBV19
J: TRBJ1-1
size: once
CDR3: CASSIRPNTEAFF

V: TRBV6-6
J: TRBJ1-5
size: .
CDR3: CASSYGTLNQPQHF

V: TRBV11-2
J: TRBJ2-7
size: .
CDR3: CASSPSGSPYEQYF

V: TRBV6-1
J: TRBJ2-1
size: .
CDR3: CASSESRSWGNEQFF

V: TRBV29-1
J: TRBJ2-1
size: .
CDR3: CSLLAGGQNEQFF

V: TRBV23-1
J: TRBJ2-2
size: .
CDR3: CASTQVSRDRIRSGELFF

V: TRBV9
J: TRBJ2-7
size: .
CDR3: CASSTGGGEQYF

V: TRBV12-5
J: TRBJ2-2
size: .
CDR3: CASGFTGHTGELFF

V: TRBV6-5
J: TRBJ2-7
size: .
CDR3: CASSPRGSSHYEQYF

V: TRBV28
J: TRBJ2-2
size: few
CDR3: CASSFSWELFF

V: TRBV9
J: TRBJ2-7
size: once
CDR3: CASSVSGSGSYEQYF

V: TRBV30
J: TRBJ2-3
size: .
CDR3: CAWSARGRAADTQYF

V: TRBV11-1
J: TRBJ2-7
size: .
CDR3: CASSFGGGAYEQYF

V: TRBV19
J: TRBJ1-5
size: .
CDR3: CASSIYSSENQPQHF